The 16 T cell receptor beta chains given below trace back to one sample, sequenced in a study of long-term antiretroviral therapy in people with HIV. Assay version v3.0 of immunoSEQ was used, and it was run at survey level. The table came from immunoSEQ multiplex PCR; TCRdb's copy has only in-frame clones and leaves some out. The sample lists 20,000 to 25,000 clones, about 86% occurring once. This material consisted of unsorted PBMCs, taken 0.1 years before starting antiretroviral therapy. These receptors all come from a man in his forties with HIV.

The chain joins TRBV28 to TRBJ1-6; TRBD1 might be the D (5 bases). The CDR3 runs 14 residues. The germline V gene has CDR1 MDHEN and CDR2 SYDVKM. Trimming cost V 5 bases and J 7 bases, with 12 bases left between them. CDR3 bases: TGTGCCAGCAGTCCGGGACGGCGGAATTCACCCCTCCACTTT. It specifies CASSPGRRNSPLHF.

This chain joins TRBV19 and TRBJ2-2; 7 nucleotides line up with TRBD2. V dropped 6 bases and J dropped 2; count of bases not matched to a gene: 6. From germline, CDR1 is LNHDA and CDR2 SQIVND (reference sequence). CDR3 length equals 15 residues. The CDR3 here is CASSLKRGNTGELFF. DNA for the CDR3: TGTGCCAGTAGCTTAAAGCGGGGAAACACCGGGGAGCTGTTTTTT.

The chain has TRBV28 and TRBJ2-1; D is unclear. This CDR3 region has 15 residues. Looked up from germline, CDR1 is MDHEN and CDR2 is SYDVKM. The V and J ends lost 5 bases and 0 bases respectively, with 11 bases between them. Here the CDR3 reads CASSPFVSSYNEQFF. DNA for the CDR3: TGTGCCAGCAGTCCCTTTGTCAGCTCCTACAATGAGCAGTTCTTC. Looking up the rest from reference TRBV28 and TRBJ2-1 gives the full variable domain: DVKVTQSSRYLVKRTGEKVFLECVQDMDHENMFWYRQDPGLGLRLIYFSYDVKMKEKGDIPEGYSVSREKKERFSLILESASTNQTSMYLCASSPFVSSYNEQFFGPGTRLTVL.

This chain joins TRBV28 and TRBJ2-3, with D unclear. Trimming took 5 bases from V and 5 from J, leaving 5 bases between them. This CDR3 has 11 amino acids. Per germline, CDR1 MDHEN and CDR2 SYDVKM. CDR3 residues: CASSKGDTQYF. CDR3 DNA: TGTGCCAGCAGTAAGGGAGATACGCAGTATTTT.

V and J are TRBV4-3 and TRBJ2-1; D possibly corresponds to TRBD2 (6 bases). Germline assignment: CDR1 LGHNA and CDR2 YSLEER. The V gene lost 0 bases and the J gene lost 2 bases, with 11 bases spanning the gap. The CDR3 contains 16 residues. The CDR3 DNA sequence: TGCGCCAGCAGCCAAGATTATGCGGGGCCCTACAATGAGCAGTTCTTC. It specifies CASSQDYAGPYNEQFF.

The rearrangement joins TRBV6-5 to TRBJ2-2; D may be TRBD1 or TRBD2 (5 bases each). The germline CDR1 and CDR2 sequences are MNHEY and SVGAGI. V was trimmed by 2 bases and J by 12 bases, leaving 16 bases between them. The length of the CDR3 is 14 residues. CDR3 in amino acids: CASSYLQGWEKLFF. The CDR3 DNA sequence: TGTGCCAGCAGTTACCTTCAGGGTTGGGAGAAGCTGTTTTTT.

This clone showed up just once. J is TRBJ2-3 and V is TRBV7-2; 9 nucleotides agree with TRBD2. J lost 2 bases, V lost 3 bases, and 3 bases had no gene match. This CDR3 spans 15 amino acids. Per germline, CDR1 SGHTA and CDR2 FQGNSA. The chain's CDR3 is CASSLGLANTDTQYF. CDR3 DNA: TGTGCCAGCAGCTTGGGACTAGCTAACACAGATACGCAGTATTTT.

V gene TRBV18 combines with J gene TRBJ2-5; no firm D call. The germline gives CDR1 KGHSH, CDR2 LQKENI. V was cut by 3 bases and J by 3 bases, with 11 bases left in between. The CDR3 length is 14 residues. The DNA of the CDR3 is TGTGCCAGCTCACCCCGGGCCGAGAAAGAGACCCAGTACTTC. Its translation is CASSPRAEKETQYF.

The DNA of the CDR3 is TGTGCCAGCAGCTCCGATGGTTATGAGCAGTTCTTC. Translated, it gives CASSSDGYEQFF. The rearrangement links TRBV7-2 to TRBJ2-1; D gene ambiguous. Germline CDR1 and CDR2: SGHTA and FQGNSA. The CDR3 has 12 amino acids. V lost 4 bases to trimming and J lost 8 bases, with 9 bases between them. The full variable domain, its missing parts supplied by reference TRBV7-2 and TRBJ2-1, is GAGVSQSPSNKVTEKGKDVELRCDPISGHTALYWYRQSLGQGLEFLIYFQGNSAPDKSGLPSDRFSAERTGGSVSTLTIQRTQQEDSAVYLCASSSDGYEQFFGPGTRLTVL.

The gene calls are TRBV5-5 and TRBJ2-1; D ambiguous. This CDR3 is built from 14 residues. Germline V gene sequence: CDR1 SGHKS, CDR2 YYEKEE (reference sequence). Trimming stripped 0 bases from V and 7 bases from J, with 11 bases between. CDR3 amino acids: CASSLAPGNNEQFF. Here the CDR3 DNA reads TGTGCCAGCAGCTTGGCCCCAGGCAATAATGAGCAGTTCTTC.

This clone was detected only once. The chain couples TRBV18 to TRBJ1-6; 8 bases fit TRBD1. Germline V gene lookup returns CDR1 KGHSH and CDR2 LQKENI. Trimming took 6 bases from V and 7 from J; bases not matched to a gene: 5. The CDR3 totals 14 residues. This CDR3 reads CASSSDRENSPLHF. The CDR3 DNA reads TGTGCCAGCTCCTCGGACAGGGAGAATTCACCCCTCCACTTT.

Only one count was recorded for this clone. The genes are TRBV19 and TRBJ1-1; D is uncertain. The CDR3 extends over 15 amino acids. The germline V and J ends were trimmed by 5 bases and 5 bases, with 18 bases remaining between them. The germline CDR1 and CDR2 sequences are LNHDA and SQIVND (reference sequence). The chain's CDR3 is CASSPQLLGGTEAFF. CDR3 nucleotide sequence: TGTGCCAGTAGTCCGCAGCTTCTTGGCGGTACTGAAGCTTTCTTT.

The chain is built from TRBV18 and TRBJ1-6; a weak D match, TRBD1 (6 bases). The germline V and J ends were trimmed by 2 bases and 10 bases, with 12 bases remaining between them. This CDR3 comprises 14 residues. Germline-derived CDR1 and CDR2 are KGHSH and LQKENI. CDR3 residues: CASSPADRSSPLHF. The CDR3 DNA follows: TGTGCCAGCTCACCAGCGGACAGATCCTCACCCCTCCACTTT.

The gene calls are TRBV11-2 and TRBJ2-1; no firm D call. The ends were cut back, 3 bases at V and 8 bases at J, with 17 bases in the middle. Germline CDR1 and CDR2: SGHAT and FQNNGV. The CDR3 sequence is 15 residues long. The CDR3 DNA is TGTGCCAGCAGCTTTTCGGACCGCCCCGGCGATGAGCAGTTCTTC. It codes for CASSFSDRPGDEQFF.

V is TRBV7-9 and J is TRBJ2-7; D gene ambiguous. This CDR3 spans 14 amino acids. CDR1 and CDR2 (germline): SEHNR, FQNEAQ (reference sequence). Trimming left V 4 bases short and J 0 bases short, with 10 bases between. The CDR3 loop reads CASSSPIVSYEQYF. In DNA form, the CDR3 reads TGTGCCAGCAGCTCTCCCATTGTCTCCTACGAGCAGTACTTC.

J is TRBJ2-7 and V is TRBV27; TRBD1 is a possible D gene (7 bases). The germline gives CDR1 MNHEY, CDR2 SMNVEV (reference sequence). The CDR3 is made up of 18 amino acids. The germline V and J ends were trimmed by 3 bases and 0 bases, with 21 bases remaining between them. The CDR3 coding sequence is TGTGCCAGCAGTTTTATTCGGGGGACAGCGTTCCACTCCTACGAGCAGTACTTC. Translation gives CASSFIRGTAFHSYEQYF.